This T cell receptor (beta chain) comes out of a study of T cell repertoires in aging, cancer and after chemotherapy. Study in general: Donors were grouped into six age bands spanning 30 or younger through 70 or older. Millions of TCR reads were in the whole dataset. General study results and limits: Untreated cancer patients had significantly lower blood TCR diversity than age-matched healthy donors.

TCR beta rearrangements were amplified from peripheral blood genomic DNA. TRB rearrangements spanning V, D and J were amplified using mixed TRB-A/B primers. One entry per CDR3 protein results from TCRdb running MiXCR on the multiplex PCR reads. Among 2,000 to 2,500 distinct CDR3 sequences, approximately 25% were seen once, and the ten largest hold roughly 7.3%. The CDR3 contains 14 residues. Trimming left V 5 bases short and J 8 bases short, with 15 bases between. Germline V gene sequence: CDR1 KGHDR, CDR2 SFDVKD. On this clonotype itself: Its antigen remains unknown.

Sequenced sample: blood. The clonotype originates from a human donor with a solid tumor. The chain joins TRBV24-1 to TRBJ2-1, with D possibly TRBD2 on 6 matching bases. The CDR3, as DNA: TGTGCCACCAGTGCCCACTGGGACTCTTATGAGCAGTTCTTC. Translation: CATSAHWDSYEQFF.